This T cell receptor beta chain was recorded in a study of cytomegalovirus exposure and HLA in healthy donors. CDR3 length equals 11 residues. V was shortened by 4 bases and J by 2 bases, with 3 bases between the two germline ends. In germline, CDR1 is SGHVS, CDR2 FQNEAQ. The PCR ran on 60 Vbeta and 13 Jbeta primers. Sequenced by immunoSEQ multiplex PCR; TCRdb stores in-frame clones only, minus some. This sample's clone table lists some 75,000 clones. The chain carries TRBV7-8 and TRBJ2-7; D not resolved. The sequence was collected from a female donor in good health and CMV-seropositive. The specimen was PBMCs. The CDR3 reads CASSSPYEQYF. CDR3 in DNA: TGTGCCAGCAGCTCTCCCTACGAGCAGTACTTC. Full variable domain (outside the CDR3, taken from reference TRBV7-8 and TRBJ2-7): GAGVSQSPRYKVAKRGQDVALRCDPISGHVSLFWYQQALGQGPEFLTYFQNEAQLDKSGLPSDRFFAERPEGSVSTLKIQRTQQEDSAVYLCASSSPYEQYFGPGTRLTVT.